The rows below give T cell receptor beta chains drawn from one sample of a study of T cells after yellow fever vaccination. TCRdb passed the 5' RACE reads through MiXCR, listing each CDR3 protein once. Of a few hundred thousand distinct CDR3 sequences listed, 18% are singletons. This material consisted of PBMCs, taken before the yellow fever booster vaccination. These receptor sequences come from a man in his late teens or twenties who received the YFV17D yellow fever vaccine. Each CDR3 is given with its conserved first and last residue. The D gene is left open where the match is weak. Not all rows give a size; the values are once, few, many and, for expanded clones, a class.

TRBV7-8,TRBJ2-6,-,-,TGTGCCAGCGCTCTAGGGGTCTCTGGGGCCAACGTCCTGACTTTC,CASALGVSGANVLTF
TRBV4-1,TRBJ1-4,-,few,TGCGCCAGCAGCCGCCGGGAGACAACTAATGAAAAACTGTTTTTT,CASSRRETTNEKLFF
TRBV5-1,TRBJ2-1,TRBD2,-,TGCGCCAGCAGCTTGGCGAGGACTAGTTACAATGAGCAGTTCTTC,CASSLARTSYNEQFF
TRBV4-1,TRBJ2-7,-,-,TGCGCCAGCAGCTCTACAGGGTCCCCCTACGAGCAGTACTTC,CASSSTGSPYEQYF
TRBV7-6,TRBJ2-1,TRBD2,few,TGTGCCAGCAGCTTAACTAGCGGGGGGGTCACTGAGCAGTTCTTC,CASSLTSGGVTEQFF
TRBV6-2/TRBV6-3,TRBJ2-3,-,-,TGTGCCAGCAGTTTTGGAATTTTCCCAGATACGCAGTATTTT,CASSFGIFPDTQYF
TRBV10-3,TRBJ1-5,TRBD1,few,TGTGCCATCAGCCCCGGGACAGGAGGAGATCAGCCCCAGCATTTT,CAISPGTGGDQPQHF
TRBV7-9,TRBJ2-1,-,few,TGTGCCAGCAGCTTAGACAGTAGGGTTTACAATGAGCAGTTCTTC,CASSLDSRVYNEQFF
TRBV6-5,TRBJ1-5,-,few,TGTGCCAGCAGTTTAACCAGTCAGGGCAGACAGCCCCAGCATTTT,CASSLTSQGRQPQHF
TRBV5-6,TRBJ1-2,TRBD1,-,TGTGCCAGCAGCTCGGACAGGGCTTATGGCTACACCTTC,CASSSDRAYGYTF
TRBV4-2,TRBJ2-5,-,-,TGTGCCAGCAGCCAAGAAAGCAGGGCCCAAGAGACCCAGTACTTC,CASSQESRAQETQYF
TRBV4-3,TRBJ1-2,-,-,TGCGCCAGCAGCCAAGATCCGGGGGCCAGCTATGGCTACACCTTC,CASSQDPGASYGYTF
TRBV6-2/TRBV6-3,TRBJ2-3,TRBD1,-,TGTGCCAGCGAGACAGGGGTGACAGATACGCAGTATTTT,CASETGVTDTQYF
TRBV2,TRBJ1-5,TRBD1,few,TGTGCCAGCAGTGAGGACAGGGGGAACGATGTCTATCAGCCCCAGCATTTT,CASSEDRGNDVYQPQHF
TRBV4-1,TRBJ2-2,TRBD1,-,TGCGCCAGCAGCCGAGGACAGGGGGCAGGCACCGGGGAGCTGTTTTTT,CASSRGQGAGTGELFF
TRBV30,TRBJ1-2,-,-,TGTGCCTGCCCTCCCCCGGGCGGAACCAACTATGGCTACACCTTC,CACPPPGGTNYGYTF
TRBV5-5,TRBJ2-7,-,few,TGTGCCAGCAGCTTGTCCAGGAGCAACTCCTACGAGCAGTACTTC,CASSLSRSNSYEQYF
TRBV7-9,TRBJ1-1,-,few,TGTGCCAGCACCCTCCCCGGAGGCCCGAACACTGAAGCTTTCTTT,CASTLPGGPNTEAFF
TRBV4-3,TRBJ1-3,-,-,TGCGCCAGCAGCCACTTAGGGCAATCTGGAAACACCATATATTTT,CASSHLGQSGNTIYF
TRBV4-3,TRBJ2-1,TRBD2,few,TGCGCCAGCAGCCCAGAGCGGGGGGGCCGGACAGATGAGCAGTTCTTC,CASSPERGGRTDEQFF
TRBV29-1,TRBJ2-3,-,-,TGCAGCGTTGAAACCAGGGTAGGGACAGATACGCAGTATTTT,CSVETRVGTDTQYF
TRBV4-1,TRBJ2-3,-,few,TGCGCCAGCAGCCTCCGGGACTTTAGCACAGATACGCAGTATTTT,CASSLRDFSTDTQYF
TRBV12-5,TRBJ2-7,TRBD2,-,TGTGCTAGTGGTTTGCCATTGGGGGGACTAGGCTACGAGCAGTACTTC,CASGLPLGGLGYEQYF
TRBV15,TRBJ1-1,-,-,TGTGCCACCAGCAGAGATACGTGGAACACTGAAGCTTTCTTT,CATSRDTWNTEAFF
TRBV2,TRBJ2-4,TRBD1,-,TGTGCCACTAAAACAGGGGGCAGAGGGGGAAACATTCAGTACTTC,CATKTGGRGGNIQYF
TRBV7-2,TRBJ2-5,TRBD2,few,TGTGCCAGCAGCTTCGGCGGGGGGAGTGAGACCCAGTACTTC,CASSFGGGSETQYF
TRBV12-3/TRBV12-4,TRBJ1-1,-,few,TGTGCCAGCAGTTTTTCCCCAGGTTTCACTGAAGCTTTCTTT,CASSFSPGFTEAFF
TRBV5-1,TRBJ1-6,-,-,TGCGCCAGCAGCTTGGACCCGGGATCGGCTAATTCACCCCTCCACTTT,CASSLDPGSANSPLHF
TRBV4-1,TRBJ1-2,-,-,TGCGCCAGCAGCCCGCTAAATCTGGCAAGGGTTCGACTGAACTATGGCTACACCTTC,CASSPLNLARVRLNYGYTF
TRBV6-5,TRBJ2-4,TRBD2,few,TGTGCCAGCAGGGTAACCGGGGGGGCGAAAAACATTCAGTACTTC,CASRVTGGAKNIQYF
TRBV29-1,TRBJ2-2,-,-,TGCAGCGCCACTCGCTGGGGCCAAGAAGACGGGGAGCTGTTTTTT,CSATRWGQEDGELFF
TRBV4-2,TRBJ2-5,TRBD2,many,TGTGCCAGCAGCCCCCTAGCGGGGGGGCCGGAGACCCAGTACTTC,CASSPLAGGPETQYF
TRBV12-3/TRBV12-4,TRBJ1-2,-,few,TGTGCCAGCACCCAAGTTGTAGAGTATGGCTACACCTTC,CASTQVVEYGYTF
TRBV5-5,TRBJ2-6,-,many,TGTGCCAGCAGCTTGCGGACTGGGGCCAACGTCCTGACTTTC,CASSLRTGANVLTF
TRBV5-1,TRBJ2-1,-,many,TGCGCCAGCAGCTTGGATGTTAATGAGCAGTTCTTC,CASSLDVNEQFF
TRBV2,TRBJ1-5,-,-,TGTGCCAGCAGTGCTGCCGATAGCAATCAGCCCCAGCATTTT,CASSAADSNQPQHF
TRBV29-1,TRBJ2-5,-,few,TGCAGCGTTGAATTGTGGTCTAGCGCAGCAGAGACCCAGTACTTC,CSVELWSSAAETQYF
TRBV4-2,TRBJ2-7,TRBD1,-,TGTGCCAGCAGCCAAGAGCAGGGGGCTCGATATTACGAGCAGTACTTC,CASSQEQGARYYEQYF
TRBV5-6,TRBJ1-1,-,-,TGTGCCAGCAGCTCGGCCTACGGGATGAACACTGAAGCTTTCTTT,CASSSAYGMNTEAFF
TRBV11-1,TRBJ1-6,-,few,TGTGCCAGCAAGGGGCCACTAACGAACCTCCACTTT,CASKGPLTNLHF
TRBV15,TRBJ1-2,-,many,TGTGCCACCAGCAGAGATCCCCGGAGCGACGTGCATGGCTACACCTTC,CATSRDPRSDVHGYTF
TRBV6-1,TRBJ2-6,TRBD1,-,TGTGCCAGCAGTGACAGACAGGGGGCTTTCGCTGGGGCCAACGTCCTGACTTTC,CASSDRQGAFAGANVLTF